This TCR beta chain was captured in a study of identical twins. General study points: Zero-insertion findings could be partly confounded by invariant cells (MAIT and iNKT cells).

In this sample, this clonotype turned up many times. Antigen specificity is unknown. TCRdb re-analysed the 5' RACE reads in MiXCR, keeping a single row per CDR3 protein. In the table there are around 1.7 million distinct CDR3 sequences, around a third of which are singletons. The germline gives CDR1 SQVTM, CDR2 ANQGSEA. Trimming stripped 0 bases from V and 4 bases from J, with 15 bases between. The length of the CDR3 is 15 residues. Input material: cord blood. The gene calls are TRBV29-1 and TRBJ1-2, with D possibly being TRBD1 (5 bases). The receptor comes from a newborn girl in good health. DNA of the CDR3: TGCAGCGTTGAAGAAATCCAGGGTGGAAGCTATGGCTACACCTTC. This encodes CSVEEIQGGSYGYTF. Using reference TRBV29-1 and TRBJ1-2 for the parts outside the CDR3, the full variable domain is SAVISQKPSRDICQRGTSLTIQCQVDSQVTMMFWYRQQPGQSLTLIATANQGSEATYESGFVIDKFPISRPNLTFSTLTVSNMSPEDSSIYLCSVEEIQGGSYGYTFGSGTRLTVV.